This TCR beta chain came from a study of blood T cell repertoires in COVID-19. The CDR3 has 13 residues. Trimming took 8 bases from V and 8 from J; bases not matched to a gene: 6. Germline V gene lookup returns CDR1 WSHSY and CDR2 SAAADI. In the source study's methods: Nucleated cell number was recorded as an estimate derived from reference gene primer amplification. The table came from immunoSEQ multiplex PCR; TCRdb's copy has only in-frame clones and leaves some out. From that table come the V and J calls and clone size; the DNA was used to work out D and trimming. This table has over 150,000 clones, around 77% appearing once.

The receptor's source is a man aged 70-80 years with acute or convalescent COVID-19. The V call is TRBV10-2, the J call TRBJ2-1; the match to TRBD2 covers 10 bases. The sample comprised peripheral blood. The chain's CDR3 is CASCQRGGDEQFF. Here the CDR3 DNA reads TGCGCCAGCTGCCAGCGGGGGGGGGATGAGCAGTTCTTC.